The 11 T cell receptor beta chains given below trace back to one sample, sequenced in a study of T cells and Merkel cell carcinoma outcomes. Generated by immunoSEQ multiplex PCR, the TCRdb table keeps only in-frame clones and is missing some. The table lists about 15,000 clones, 81% of them singletons. Source material: tumor tissue from Merkel cell carcinoma. The receptor source for this set is a human donor with Merkel cell carcinoma.

The CDR3 region has the DNA TGTGCCAGCAGCGTAGGCTTTAGCCTAGCGGGGGGGCCGGGCACCGGGGAGCTGTTTTTT. Translated, it gives CASSVGFSLAGGPGTGELFF. The chain combines TRBV9 with TRBJ2-2; 12 bases fit TRBD2. The CDR3 covers 20 residues. CDR1 is SGDLS and CDR2 is YYNGEE in the germline V gene. Germline trimming cut 0 bases from V and 4 bases from J; bases unmatched to any gene: 13.

This chain joins TRBV15 and TRBJ2-7; the D gene could be TRBD1 or TRBD2 (5 bases each). With 5 bases removed from V and 5 bases from J, the gap between germline ends came to 13 bases. In germline, CDR1 is LNHNV, CDR2 YYDKDF (reference sequence). The CDR3 runs to 13 residues. The CDR3 nucleotides read TGTGCCACCAGCGGGCCCAAGGGACACGAGCAGTACTTC. Protein sequence: CATSGPKGHEQYF.

The chain has TRBV4-1 and TRBJ2-1; 7 positions match TRBD1. The V gene's germline CDR1 is MGHRA and CDR2 YSYEKL. The CDR3 has 11 residues. CDR3 nucleotide sequence: TGCGCATCGGGACAGTACAATGAGCAGTTCTTC. As protein: CASGQYNEQFF.

This sequence joins TRBV29-1 and TRBJ1-2; D is possibly TRBD1 (6 bases). V was cut by 5 bases and J by 6 bases, with 22 bases left in between. CDR3 length equals 15 residues. CDR1 SQVTM and CDR2 ANQGSEA come from the germline V gene. The CDR3 coding sequence is TGCAGCGTTCTCCTTCCGGGGGCGGGTATCAATGGCTACACCTTC. Translation: CSVLLPGAGINGYTF.

This chain joins TRBV4-2 and TRBJ1-4, with D perhaps TRBD1 (6 bases). This CDR3 region has 16 residues. V was shortened by 2 bases and J by 5 bases, with 15 bases between the two germline ends. Germline CDR1 and CDR2: LGHNA and YNFKEQ. The CDR3 sequence: CASSQSLRGTNEKLFF. As DNA, the CDR3 is TGTGCCAGCAGCCAATCCTTAAGAGGGACAAATGAAAAACTGTTTTTT.

The chain employs TRBV5-5 and TRBJ2-7, with 13 bases fitting TRBD2. V trimming: 7 bases; J trimming: 8 bases; junction bases outside the gene matches: 9. Per the germline V gene, CDR1 is SGHKS and CDR2 is YYEKEE (reference sequence). The CDR3 is made up of 14 amino acids. DNA for the CDR3: TGTGCCAGCTCCTTTGGGACTAGCGGGATACAGCAGTACTTC. Protein product: CASSFGTSGIQQYF.

Note on this clone: Lacking the conserved final phenylalanine or tryptophan, this CDR3 likely reflects a read error. The limits of the CDR3 on the DNA are not certain, so only TCRdb's listed CDR3 is given. V is TRBV5-6 and J is TRBJ2-7; TRBD1 is the table's D call and was not checked against the DNA. The CDR3 length is 11 residues, termini included. Germline V gene data show CDR1 as SGHDT and CDR2 as YYEEEE. The CDR3 is CASSGPGQVIL.

This chain connects TRBV28 to TRBJ1-5, with D unresolved. The V gene's germline CDR1 is MDHEN and CDR2 SYDVKM. With 3 bases removed from V and 0 bases from J, the gap between germline ends came to 12 bases. This CDR3 region has 16 residues. CDR3 sequence: CASSFSGRDSNQPQHF. The CDR3 region has the DNA TGTGCCAGCAGTTTCTCGGGGAGGGATAGCAATCAGCCCCAGCATTTT.

The chain joins TRBV7-9 to TRBJ2-7, with D uncertain. Trimming removed 1 base from V and 0 bases from J, with 13 bases in between. The length of the CDR3 is 16 residues. Germline V CDR1 and CDR2: SEHNR, FQNEAQ (reference sequence). The CDR3 nucleotides are TGTGCCAGCAGCTTAGGGGGTGGGTCTACCTCCTACGAGCAGTACTTC. Translation: CASSLGGGSTSYEQYF.

The gene calls are TRBV30 and TRBJ2-7; D is ambiguous. The germline V gene encodes CDR1 GTSNPN and CDR2 SVGIG (reference sequence). Trimming shortened V by 0 bases and J by 0 bases, and 12 bases separated the two germline ends. This CDR3 contains 15 residues. As DNA, the CDR3 is TGTGCCTGGAGTGTACGCGGCAGACCCTCCTACGAGCAGTACTTC. Translated: CAWSVRGRPSYEQYF.

The sample holds a few counts of this clone. This chain connects TRBV5-5 to TRBJ1-5; no firm D call. CDR1 is SGHKS and CDR2 is YYEKEE in the germline V gene (reference sequence). The CDR3 extends over 13 amino acids. Trimming left V 2 bases short and J 4 bases short, with 7 bases between. The CDR3 protein is CASSFNPNQPQHF. CDR3 DNA sequence: TGTGCCAGCAGCTTTAACCCGAATCAGCCCCAGCATTTT. Based on the CDR3 plus reference TRBV5-5 and TRBJ1-5, the full variable domain is DAGVTQSPTHLIKTRGQQVTLRCSPISGHKSVSWYQQVLGQGPQFIFQYYEKEERGRGNFPDRFSARQFPNYSSELNVNALLLGDSALYLCASSFNPNQPQHFGDGTRLSIL.